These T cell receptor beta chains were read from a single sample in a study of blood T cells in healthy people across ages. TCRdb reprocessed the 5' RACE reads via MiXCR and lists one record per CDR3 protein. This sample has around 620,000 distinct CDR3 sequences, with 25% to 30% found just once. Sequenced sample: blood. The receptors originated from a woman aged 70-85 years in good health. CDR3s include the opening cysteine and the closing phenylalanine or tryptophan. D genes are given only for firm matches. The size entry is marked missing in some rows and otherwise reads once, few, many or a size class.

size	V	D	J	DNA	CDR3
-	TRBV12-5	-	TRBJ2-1	TGTGCTAGTGGTTCCCGCGCCCGGACAAATACCCACAATGAGCAGTTCTTC	CASGSRARTNTHNEQFF
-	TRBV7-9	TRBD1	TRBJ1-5	TGTGCCAGCCAGAAAGGGGACAGTAATCAGCCCCAGCATTTT	CASQKGDSNQPQHF
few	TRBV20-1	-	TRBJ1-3	TGCAGTGCTAGAGATGGACAGACCTCTGGAAACACCATATATTTT	CSARDGQTSGNTIYF
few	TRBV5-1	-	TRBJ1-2	TGCGCCAGCAGCCAAGGTCGCGATACTAACTATGGCTACACCTTC	CASSQGRDTNYGYTF
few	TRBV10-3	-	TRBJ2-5	TGTGCCATCAGTCCGGGCCAACAAGAGACCCAGTACTTC	CAISPGQQETQYF
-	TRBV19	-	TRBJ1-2	TGTGCCAGTAAGGACCAGGGGCCCTATGGCTACACCTTC	CASKDQGPYGYTF
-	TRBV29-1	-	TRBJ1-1	TGCAGCGTTGAAGGGCGGTCCAACACTGAAGCTTTCTTT	CSVEGRSNTEAFF
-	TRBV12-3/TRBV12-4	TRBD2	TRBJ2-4	TGTGCCAGCAGTTCAGCGGGGGGTAGGAGAAACATTCAGTACTTC	CASSSAGGRRNIQYF
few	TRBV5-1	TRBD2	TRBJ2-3	TGCGCCAGCAGCTTTAGCGGGGCCAGCACAGATACGCAGTATTTT	CASSFSGASTDTQYF
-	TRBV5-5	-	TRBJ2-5	TGTGCCAGCAGCTTTCCTGAGACCCAGTACTTC	CASSFPETQYF
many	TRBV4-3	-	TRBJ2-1	TGCGCCAGCAGCCAAGCGATACAGGCCGATGAGCAGTTCTTC	CASSQAIQADEQFF
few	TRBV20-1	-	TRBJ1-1	TGCAGTGCCTCCCAGGGAAATGGTAACACTGAAGCTTTCTTT	CSASQGNGNTEAFF
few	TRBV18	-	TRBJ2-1	TGTGCCAGCTCGGGGGTTCAGAGCTCCTACAATGAGCAGTTCTTC	CASSGVQSSYNEQFF
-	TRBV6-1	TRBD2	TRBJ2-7	TGTGCCAGCAGTCAGGCGGGGGAAACCTACGAGCAGTACTTC	CASSQAGETYEQYF
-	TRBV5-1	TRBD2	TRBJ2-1	TGCGCCAGCAGCGCCCCCGGGACTAGGTTTTCGGCGCAGTTCTTC	CASSAPGTRFSAQFF
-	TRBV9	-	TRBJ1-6	TGTGCCAGCAGCCTTAGAGGAAGCGGGACATATAATTCACCCCTCCACTTT	CASSLRGSGTYNSPLHF
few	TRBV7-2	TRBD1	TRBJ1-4	TGTGCCAGCAGCCGGACAGGGGTAAATGAAAAACTGTTTTTT	CASSRTGVNEKLFF
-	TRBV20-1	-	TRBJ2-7	TGCAGTGCTAGAGATGCGGCTAGCCCTAAGGAGCCCTACGAGCAGTACTTC	CSARDAASPKEPYEQYF
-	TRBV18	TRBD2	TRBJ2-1	TGTGCCAGCTCACCACCGACTAGCAGGCCGTTCTTC	CASSPPTSRPFF
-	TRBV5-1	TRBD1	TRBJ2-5	TGCGCCAGCAGCCCAGGGGGCAGCGCGGAGACCCAGTACTTC	CASSPGGSAETQYF
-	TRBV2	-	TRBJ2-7	TGTGCCAGCGGGCCTAGGAGCGAGCAGTACTTC	CASGPRSEQYF
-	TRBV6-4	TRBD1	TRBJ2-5	TGTGCCAGCAGTATGGGCAGGGGGCAAGAGACCCAGTACTTC	CASSMGRGQETQYF
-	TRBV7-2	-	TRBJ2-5	TGTGCCAGCAGCTACGACAGGACCCAAGAGACCCAGTACTTC	CASSYDRTQETQYF
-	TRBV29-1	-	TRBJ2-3	TGCAGCGTCCGGGGCGGGCTGGGCACAGATACGCAGTATTTT	CSVRGGLGTDTQYF
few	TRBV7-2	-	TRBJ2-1	TGTGCCAGCAGCTACCAGGCAGAATCCTACAATGAGCAGTTCTTC	CASSYQAESYNEQFF
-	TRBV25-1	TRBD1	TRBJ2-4	TGTGCCAGCAGTGAGGCGGCCCAAGGGACAGGGTTAACCAAAAACATTCAGTACTTC	CASSEAAQGTGLTKNIQYF
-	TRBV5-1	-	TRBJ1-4	TGCGCCAGCAGCTTGGGGTCAAGTAACACCGAAAAACTGTTTTTT	CASSLGSSNTEKLFF
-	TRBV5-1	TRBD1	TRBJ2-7	TGCGCCAGCAGCCCAACCCCAGGGACAGAGTACGAGCAGTACTTC	CASSPTPGTEYEQYF
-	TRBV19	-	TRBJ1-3	TGTGCCAGTAGTATATGGTCAGGCTCTGGAAACACCATATATTTT	CASSIWSGSGNTIYF
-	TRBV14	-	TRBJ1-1	TGTGCCAGCAGCCAAAATGGGCAGGTCGACACTGAAGCTTTCTTT	CASSQNGQVDTEAFF
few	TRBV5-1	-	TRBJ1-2	TGCGCCAGCAGCTTAAGGACTGAGTATGGCTACACCTTC	CASSLRTEYGYTF
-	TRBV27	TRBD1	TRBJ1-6	TGTGCCAGCAGTTTAACCGGGCCAGGGGGAACCCGCTCCTATAATTCACCCCTCCACTTT	CASSLTGPGGTRSYNSPLHF
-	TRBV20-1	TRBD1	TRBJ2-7	TGCAGTGCTAGGACAGGGGGCATAACCTACGAGCAGTACTTC	CSARTGGITYEQYF
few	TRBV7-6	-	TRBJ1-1	TGTGCCAGCAGCTTGGTGAACAGGAAGACTGAAGCTTTCTTT	CASSLVNRKTEAFF
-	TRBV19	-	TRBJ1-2	TGTGCCAGTATTGGGGGATATGGCTACACCTTC	CASIGGYGYTF
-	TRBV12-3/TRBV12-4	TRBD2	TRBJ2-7	TGTGCCAGCAGTTTTGAACTAGCGCAGCCCTACGAGCAGTACTTC	CASSFELAQPYEQYF
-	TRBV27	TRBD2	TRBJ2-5	TGTGCCAGCAGTTTAAGACGGGACTACGGGGAGACCCAGTACTTC	CASSLRRDYGETQYF
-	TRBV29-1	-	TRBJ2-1	TGCAGCGTTGAGGTACTTTACAATGAGCAGTTCTTC	CSVEVLYNEQFF
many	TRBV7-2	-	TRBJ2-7	TGTGCCAGCAGCCTTACGTTCGGGACTGCCTACGAGCAGTACTTC	CASSLTFGTAYEQYF
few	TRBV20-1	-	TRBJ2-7	TGCAGTGCCCCAGGGCCCCACGAGCAGTACTTC	CSAPGPHEQYF
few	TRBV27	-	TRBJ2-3	TGTGCCAGCAGTTCGATCTGGACCGCTAGCACAGATACGCAGTATTTT	CASSSIWTASTDTQYF
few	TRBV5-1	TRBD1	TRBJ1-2	TGCGCCAGCAGCGGGACAGCCTATGGCTACGCCTTC	CASSGTAYGYAF
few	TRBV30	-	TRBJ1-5	TGTGCCTGGACAGGGAAGGGCAATCAGCCCCAGCATTTT	CAWTGKGNQPQHF
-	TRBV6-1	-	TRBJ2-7	TGTGCCAGCGGACGGCGGGACTACGAGCAGTACTTC	CASGRRDYEQYF
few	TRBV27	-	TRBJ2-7	TGTGCCAGCAGTAGGGCCCGGGCAGGACCCAGCTCCTACGAGCAGTACTTC	CASSRARAGPSSYEQYF
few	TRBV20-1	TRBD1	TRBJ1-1	TGCAGTGCTGGGACCGGGACAGGGAACAGTGAAGCTTTCTTT	CSAGTGTGNSEAFF
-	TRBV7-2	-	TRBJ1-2	TGTGCCAGCAGCCCGCCCCGGGGCCGGTGGGGCTACACCTTC	CASSPPRGRWGYTF
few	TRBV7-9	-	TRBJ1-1	TGTGCCAGCAGCTTGGGTAATCGGGAACGGACTGAAGCTTTCTTT	CASSLGNRERTEAFF
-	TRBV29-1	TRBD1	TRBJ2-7	TGCAGCGTCAGACAGGGGTCGACCTACGAGCAGTACTTC	CSVRQGSTYEQYF
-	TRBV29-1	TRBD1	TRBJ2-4	TGCAGCGTTCTAAAGCCGGGACAGGGACGAGGAATCCAGTACTTC	CSVLKPGQGRGIQYF
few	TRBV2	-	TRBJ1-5	TGTGCCAGCAGTGACCCAAGTCAGCCCCAGCATTTT	CASSDPSQPQHF
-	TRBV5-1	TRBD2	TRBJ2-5	TGCGCCAGCAGCTTGGGACTAGCGGGGGACGAGACCCAGTACTTC	CASSLGLAGDETQYF
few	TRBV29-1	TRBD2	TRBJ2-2	TGCAGCGTTGAACGTTGGGGGGGAGCGAACACCGGGGAGCTGTTTTTT	CSVERWGGANTGELFF
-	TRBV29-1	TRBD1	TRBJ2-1	TGCAGCGCTGGACAGGCGAGCTCCTACAATGAGCAGTTCTTC	CSAGQASSYNEQFF
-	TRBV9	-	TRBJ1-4	TGTTCCAGCAGCGTAGATGTGGGGGGCGAAAAACTGTTTTTT	CSSSVDVGGEKLFF
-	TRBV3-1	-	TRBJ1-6	TGTGCCAGCAGTCAACGGATGGATTCACCCCTCCACTTT	CASSQRMDSPLHF
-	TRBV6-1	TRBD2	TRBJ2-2	TGTGCCAGCAGAAGCGGGGGGGCTGCCGGGGAGCTGTTTTTT	CASRSGGAAGELFF
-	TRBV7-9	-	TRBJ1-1	TGTGCCAGCACAGGGGTGTATGGCGGCACTGAAGCTTTCTTT	CASTGVYGGTEAFF
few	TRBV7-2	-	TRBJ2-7	TGTGCCAGCAGCTTCAGTCCCCCTGGGGAGCAGTACTTC	CASSFSPPGEQYF